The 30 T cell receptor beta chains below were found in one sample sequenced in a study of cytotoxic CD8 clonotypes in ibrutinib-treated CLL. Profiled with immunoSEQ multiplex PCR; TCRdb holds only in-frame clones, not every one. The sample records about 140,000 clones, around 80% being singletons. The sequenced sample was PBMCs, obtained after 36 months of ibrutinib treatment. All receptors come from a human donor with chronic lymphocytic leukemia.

The CDR3 protein is CASSLGGGMLTQYF. DNA of the CDR3: TGTGCCAGCAGCTTGGGAGGGGGCATGTTGACGCAGTATTTT. The chain recombines TRBV5-6 with TRBJ2-3, with 7 bases matching TRBD1. V lost 0 bases and J lost 9; bases outside the gene matches: 7. The CDR3 is made up of 14 amino acids. The germline gives CDR1 SGHDT, CDR2 YYEEEE.

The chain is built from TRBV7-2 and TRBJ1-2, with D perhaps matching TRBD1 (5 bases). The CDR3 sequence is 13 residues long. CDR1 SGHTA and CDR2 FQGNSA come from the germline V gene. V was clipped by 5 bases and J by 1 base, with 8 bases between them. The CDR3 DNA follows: TGTGCCAGCAGCCCAGACAGTAACTATGGCTACACCTTC. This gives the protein CASSPDSNYGYTF.

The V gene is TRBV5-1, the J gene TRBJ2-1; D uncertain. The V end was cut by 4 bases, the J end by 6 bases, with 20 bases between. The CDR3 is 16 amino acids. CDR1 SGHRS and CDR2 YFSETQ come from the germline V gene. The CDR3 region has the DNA TGCGCCAGCAGCGGCTTAACGTTAATCGACGGCAATGAGCAGTTCTTC. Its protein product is CASSGLTLIDGNEQFF.

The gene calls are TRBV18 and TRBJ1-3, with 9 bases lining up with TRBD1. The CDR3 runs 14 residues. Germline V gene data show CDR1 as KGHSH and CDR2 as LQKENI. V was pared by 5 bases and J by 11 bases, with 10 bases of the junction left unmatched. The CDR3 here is CASSAVPGQGSIYF. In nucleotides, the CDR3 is TGTGCCAGCTCAGCCGTCCCGGGACAGGGATCCATATATTTT. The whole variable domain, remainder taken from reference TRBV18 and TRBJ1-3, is NAGVMQNPRHLVRRRGQEARLRCSPMKGHSHVYWYRQLPEEGLKFMVYLQKENIIDESGMPKERFSAEFPKEGPSILRIQQVVRGDSAAYFCASSAVPGQGSIYFGEGSWLTVV.

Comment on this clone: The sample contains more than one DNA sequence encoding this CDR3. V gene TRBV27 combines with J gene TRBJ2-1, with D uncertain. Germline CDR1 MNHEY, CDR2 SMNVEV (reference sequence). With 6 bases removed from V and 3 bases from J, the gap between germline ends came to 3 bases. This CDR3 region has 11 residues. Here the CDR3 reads CASSLYNEQFF. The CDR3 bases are TGTGCCAGCAGCCTCTACAATGAGCAGTTCTTC.

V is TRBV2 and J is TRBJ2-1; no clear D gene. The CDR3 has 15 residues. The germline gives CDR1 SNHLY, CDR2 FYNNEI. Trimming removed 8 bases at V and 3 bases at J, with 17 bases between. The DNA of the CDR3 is TGTGCCAGCCTTAGGGCCCGAGGTTACTACAATGAGCAGTTCTTC. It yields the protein CASLRARGYYNEQFF. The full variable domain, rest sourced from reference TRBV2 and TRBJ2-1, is EPEVTQTPSHQVTQMGQEVILRCVPISNHLYFYWYRQILGQKVEFLVSFYNNEISEKSEIFDDQFSVERPDGSNFTLKIRSTKLEDSAMYFCASLRARGYYNEQFFGPGTRLTVL.

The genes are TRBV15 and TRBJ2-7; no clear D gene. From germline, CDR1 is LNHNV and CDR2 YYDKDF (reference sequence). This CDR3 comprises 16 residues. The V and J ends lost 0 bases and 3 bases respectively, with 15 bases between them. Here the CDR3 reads CATSREPGSLFYEQYF. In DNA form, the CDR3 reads TGTGCCACCAGCAGAGAACCAGGTTCGTTATTCTACGAGCAGTACTTC.

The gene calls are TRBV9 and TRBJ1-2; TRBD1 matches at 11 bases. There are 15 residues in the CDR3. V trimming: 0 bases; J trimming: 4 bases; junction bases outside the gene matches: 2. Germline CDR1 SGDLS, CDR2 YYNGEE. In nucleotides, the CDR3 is TGTGCCAGCAGCGTAGGTGGGACAGGGGGCTATGGCTACACCTTC. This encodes CASSVGGTGGYGYTF.

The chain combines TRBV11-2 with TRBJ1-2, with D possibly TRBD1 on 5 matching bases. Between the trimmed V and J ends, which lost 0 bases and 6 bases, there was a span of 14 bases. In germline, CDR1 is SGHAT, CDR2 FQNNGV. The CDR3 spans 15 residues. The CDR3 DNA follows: TGTGCCAGCAGCTTAGATATTAGTCAGGGAGATGGCTACACCTTC. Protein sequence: CASSLDISQGDGYTF.

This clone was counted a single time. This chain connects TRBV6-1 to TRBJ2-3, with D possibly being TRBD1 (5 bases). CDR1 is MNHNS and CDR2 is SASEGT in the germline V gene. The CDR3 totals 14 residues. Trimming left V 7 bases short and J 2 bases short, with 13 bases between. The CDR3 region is CASTRQWATDTQYF. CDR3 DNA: TGTGCCAGCACGAGACAGTGGGCCACAGATACGCAGTATTTT.

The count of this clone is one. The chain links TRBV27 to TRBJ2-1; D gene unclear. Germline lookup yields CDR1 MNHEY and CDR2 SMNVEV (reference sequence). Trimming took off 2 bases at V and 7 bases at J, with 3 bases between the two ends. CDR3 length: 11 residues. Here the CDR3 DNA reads TGTGCCAGCAGTTTAGGAAATGAGCAGTTCTTC. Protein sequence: CASSLGNEQFF.

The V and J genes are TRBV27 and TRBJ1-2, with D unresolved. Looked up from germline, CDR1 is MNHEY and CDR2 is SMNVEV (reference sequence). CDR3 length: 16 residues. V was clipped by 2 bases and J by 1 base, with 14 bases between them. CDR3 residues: CASSLTPRRDNYGYTF. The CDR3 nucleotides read TGTGCCAGCAGTTTAACTCCGAGGCGGGATAACTATGGCTACACCTTC.

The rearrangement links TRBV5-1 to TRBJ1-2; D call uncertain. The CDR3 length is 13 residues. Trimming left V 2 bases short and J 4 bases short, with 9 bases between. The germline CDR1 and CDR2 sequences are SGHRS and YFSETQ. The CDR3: CASSFSASYGYTF. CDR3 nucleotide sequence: TGCGCCAGCAGCTTTTCAGCTTCCTATGGCTACACCTTC. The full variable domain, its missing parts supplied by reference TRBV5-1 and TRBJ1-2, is KAGVTQTPRYLIKTRGQQVTLSCSPISGHRSVSWYQQTPGQGLQFLFEYFSETQRNKGNFPGRFSGRQFSNSRSEMNVSTLELGDSALYLCASSFSASYGYTFGSGTRLTVV.

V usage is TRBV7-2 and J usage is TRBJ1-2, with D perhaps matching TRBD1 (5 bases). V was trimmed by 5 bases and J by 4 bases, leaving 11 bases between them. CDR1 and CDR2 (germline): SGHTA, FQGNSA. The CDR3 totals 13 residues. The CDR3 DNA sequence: TGTGCCAGCAGCCCTGACAGCCTCTATGGCTACACCTTC. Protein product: CASSPDSLYGYTF.

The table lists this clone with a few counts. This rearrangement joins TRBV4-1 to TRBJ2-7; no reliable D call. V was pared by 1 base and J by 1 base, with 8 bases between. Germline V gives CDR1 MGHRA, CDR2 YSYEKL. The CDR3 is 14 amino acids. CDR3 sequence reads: CASSQGQISYEQYF. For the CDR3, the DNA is TGCGCCAGCAGCCAAGGGCAGATATCCTACGAGCAGTACTTC.

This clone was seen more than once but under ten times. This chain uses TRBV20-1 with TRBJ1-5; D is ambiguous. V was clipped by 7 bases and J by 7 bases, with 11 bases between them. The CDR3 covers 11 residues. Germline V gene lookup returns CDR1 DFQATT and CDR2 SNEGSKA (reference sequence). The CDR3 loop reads CSVGLQQPQHF. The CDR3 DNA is TGCAGTGTAGGGTTACAACAGCCCCAGCATTTT.

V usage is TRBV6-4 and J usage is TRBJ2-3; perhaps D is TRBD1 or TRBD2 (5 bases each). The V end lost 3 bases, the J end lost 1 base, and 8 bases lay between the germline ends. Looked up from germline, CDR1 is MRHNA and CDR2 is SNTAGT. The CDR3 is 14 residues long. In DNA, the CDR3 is TGTGCCAGCAGTGAGAGGGGTGGCACAGATACGCAGTATTTT. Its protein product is CASSERGGTDTQYF.

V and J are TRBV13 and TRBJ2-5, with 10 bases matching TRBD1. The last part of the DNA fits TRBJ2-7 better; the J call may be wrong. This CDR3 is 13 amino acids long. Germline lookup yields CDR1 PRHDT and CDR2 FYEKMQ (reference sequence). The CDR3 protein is CASSGDRGYEQYF. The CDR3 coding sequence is TGTGCCAGCAGCGGGGACAGGGGTTACGAGCAGTACTTC.

This CDR3 reads CAWTAYYGYTF. As DNA, the CDR3 is TGTGCCTGGACCGCATACTATGGCTACACCTTC. V gene TRBV30 combines with J gene TRBJ1-2; D ambiguous. The CDR3 is made up of 11 amino acids. In germline, CDR1 is GTSNPN, CDR2 SVGIG (reference sequence). V lost 4 bases and J 3 bases, leaving 6 bases between the germline ends.

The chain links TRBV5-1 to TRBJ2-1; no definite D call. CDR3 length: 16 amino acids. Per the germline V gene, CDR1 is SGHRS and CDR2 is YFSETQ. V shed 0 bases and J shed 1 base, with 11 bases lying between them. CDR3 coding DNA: TGCGCCAGCAGCTTGGATAGTACCTCATCCTACAATGAGCAGTTCTTC. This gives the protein CASSLDSTSSYNEQFF.

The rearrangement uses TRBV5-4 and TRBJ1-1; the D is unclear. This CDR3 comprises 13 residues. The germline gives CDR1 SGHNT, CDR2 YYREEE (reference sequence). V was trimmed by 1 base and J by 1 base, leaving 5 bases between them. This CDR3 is CASSLRRNTEAFF. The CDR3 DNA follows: TGTGCCAGCAGCTTGCGTAGGAACACTGAAGCTTTCTTT.

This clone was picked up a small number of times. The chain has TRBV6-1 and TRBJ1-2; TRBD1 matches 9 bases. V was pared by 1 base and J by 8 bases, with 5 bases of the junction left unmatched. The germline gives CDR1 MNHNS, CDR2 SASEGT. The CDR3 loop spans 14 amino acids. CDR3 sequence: CASSEDRGPYGYTF. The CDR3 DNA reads TGTGCCAGCAGTGAAGACAGGGGGCCCTACGGCTACACCTTC.

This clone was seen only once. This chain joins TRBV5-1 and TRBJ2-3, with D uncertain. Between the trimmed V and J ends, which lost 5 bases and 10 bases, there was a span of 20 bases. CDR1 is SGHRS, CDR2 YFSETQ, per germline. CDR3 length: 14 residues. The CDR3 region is CASRRDPGERAQYF. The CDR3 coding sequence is TGCGCCAGCAGGCGAGATCCAGGTGAAAGGGCGCAGTATTTT.

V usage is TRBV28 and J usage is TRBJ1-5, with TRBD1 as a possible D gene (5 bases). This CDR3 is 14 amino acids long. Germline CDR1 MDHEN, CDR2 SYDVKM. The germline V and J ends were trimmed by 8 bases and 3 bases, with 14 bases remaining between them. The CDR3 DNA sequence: TGTGCCAGCCGGGGGAGGGGCACCAATCAGCCCCAGCATTTT. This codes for CASRGRGTNQPQHF.

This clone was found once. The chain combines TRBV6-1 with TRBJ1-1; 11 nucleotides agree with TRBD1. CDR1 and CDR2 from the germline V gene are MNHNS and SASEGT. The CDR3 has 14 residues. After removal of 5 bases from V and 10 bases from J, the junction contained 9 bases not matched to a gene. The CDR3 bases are TGTGCCAGCAGTTCTTTCCCCGGGACAGGGGGAGCTTTCTTT. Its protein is CASSSFPGTGGAFF.

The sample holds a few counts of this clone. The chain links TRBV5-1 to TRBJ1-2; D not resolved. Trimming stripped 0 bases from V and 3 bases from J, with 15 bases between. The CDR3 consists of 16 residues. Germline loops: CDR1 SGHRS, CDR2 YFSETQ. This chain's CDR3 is CASSLAAGRSDYGYTF. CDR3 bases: TGCGCCAGCAGCTTGGCCGCTGGTCGTTCGGACTATGGCTACACCTTC.

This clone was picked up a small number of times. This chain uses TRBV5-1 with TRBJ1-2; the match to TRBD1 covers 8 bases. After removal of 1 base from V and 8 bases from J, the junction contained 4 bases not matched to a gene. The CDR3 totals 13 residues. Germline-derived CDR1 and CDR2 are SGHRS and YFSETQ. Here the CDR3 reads CASSLIQGDGYTF. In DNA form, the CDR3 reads TGCGCCAGCAGCTTGATACAGGGGGACGGCTACACCTTC.

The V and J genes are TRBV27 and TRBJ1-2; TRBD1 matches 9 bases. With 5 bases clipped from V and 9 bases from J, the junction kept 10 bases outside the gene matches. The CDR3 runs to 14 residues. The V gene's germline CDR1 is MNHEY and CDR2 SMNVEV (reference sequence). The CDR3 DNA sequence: TGTGCCAGCAGTCTGACAACAGGGGGCCTTCGCTACACCTTC. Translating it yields CASSLTTGGLRYTF.

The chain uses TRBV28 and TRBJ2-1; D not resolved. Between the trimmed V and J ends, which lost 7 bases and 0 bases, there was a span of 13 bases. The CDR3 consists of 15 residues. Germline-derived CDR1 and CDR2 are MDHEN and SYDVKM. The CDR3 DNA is TGTGCCAGCACTCTCGACTTGAGCTCCTACAATGAGCAGTTCTTC. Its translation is CASTLDLSSYNEQFF.

The CDR3 DNA sequence: TGTGCCAGCAGTTGGATCCCAGGACAGGGATATGGCTACACCTTC. Translation: CASSWIPGQGYGYTF. This sequence joins TRBV6-6 and TRBJ1-2; 8 nucleotides line up with TRBD1. This CDR3 has 15 residues. Trimming cost V 4 bases and J 5 bases; bases outside gene matches: 9. The germline V gene encodes CDR1 MNHNY and CDR2 SVGAGI (reference sequence).